This T cell receptor (beta chain) is drawn from a study of T cell changes during pregnancy in multiple sclerosis. The germline CDR1 and CDR2 sequences are MDHEN and SYDVKM. V gave up 6 bases and J gave up 3 bases, with 14 bases separating them. This CDR3 is 14 amino acids long. TCRdb keeps only in-frame clones here, not all; method: immunoSEQ multiplex PCR. Here the sample spans tens of thousands of clones, around 89% being singletons. The sample consisted of peripheral blood, taken after pregnancy. The origin of this receptor is a female donor with multiple sclerosis, enrolled in a pregnancy study. The rearrangement uses TRBV28 and TRBJ1-1; D is unresolved. CDR3 sequence (DNA): TGTGCCAGCAGGTTCCCCGACACTTACACTGAAGCTTTCTTT. This sequence encodes CASRFPDTYTEAFF.